The sample holds many counts of the clone carrying this T cell receptor beta chain. TCRdb re-analysed the 5' RACE reads in MiXCR, keeping a single row per CDR3 protein. This table has around 30,000 distinct CDR3 sequences, around 6% appearing once. This sample is part of a study of early T cells in non-severe SARS-CoV-2 infection. The CDR3 totals 12 residues. The V gene lost 7 bases and the J gene lost 10 bases, with 14 bases spanning the gap. This chain uses TRBV12-3 or TRBV12-4 with TRBJ2-1; the D gene is possibly TRBD1 (5 bases). Sequencing was carried out using whole blood. This TCR was sampled from an adult who was a healthcare worker with PCR-confirmed SARS-CoV-2 infection or an uninfected control (not recorded which). CDR3 sequence (DNA): TGTGCCAGCAACTTGGGGTGGACAGAGCAGTTCTTC. It codes for CASNLGWTEQFF.